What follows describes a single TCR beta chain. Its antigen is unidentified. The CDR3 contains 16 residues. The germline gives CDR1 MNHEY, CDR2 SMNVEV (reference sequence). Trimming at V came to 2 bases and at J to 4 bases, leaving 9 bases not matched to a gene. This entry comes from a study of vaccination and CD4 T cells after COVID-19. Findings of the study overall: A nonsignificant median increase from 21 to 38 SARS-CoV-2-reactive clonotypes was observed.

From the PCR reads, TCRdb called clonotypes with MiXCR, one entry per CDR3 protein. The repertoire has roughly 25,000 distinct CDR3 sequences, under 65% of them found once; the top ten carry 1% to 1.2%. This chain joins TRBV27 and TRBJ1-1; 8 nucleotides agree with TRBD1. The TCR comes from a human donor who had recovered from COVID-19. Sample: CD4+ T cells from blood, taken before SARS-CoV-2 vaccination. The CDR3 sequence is CASSLLTGASGTEAFF. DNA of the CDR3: TGTGCCAGCAGTTTACTGACAGGGGCGAGTGGCACTGAAGCTTTCTTT.